This entry lists 9 T cell receptor beta chains sequenced from one sample in a study of blood T cell repertoires in COVID-19. Sequencing was performed with immunoSEQ multiplex PCR; in TCRdb, only in-frame clones are kept and a portion is missing. Here the sample spans around 250,000 clones, 83% being singletons. The source material was peripheral blood. The receptors here all came from a man aged 40-50 years with active or convalescent COVID-19.

The J gene is TRBJ1-3, the V gene TRBV7-8; D is uncertain. Germline V gene sequence: CDR1 SGHVS, CDR2 FQNEAQ. The CDR3 totals 14 residues. Trimming removed 1 base at V and 9 bases at J, with 13 bases between. The CDR3 here is CASSLEPLGSTIYF. For the CDR3, the DNA is TGTGCCAGCAGCTTAGAACCCCTGGGCTCCACCATATATTTT. Supplemented by reference TRBV7-8 and TRBJ1-3, the full variable domain reads GAGVSQSPRYKVAKRGQDVALRCDPISGHVSLFWYQQALGQGPEFLTYFQNEAQLDKSGLPSDRFFAERPEGSVSTLKIQRTQQEDSAVYLCASSLEPLGSTIYFGEGSWLTVV.

V usage is TRBV6-2 or TRBV6-3 and J usage is TRBJ2-1; 10 nucleotides align to TRBD2. This CDR3 has 15 residues. J was trimmed by 2 bases and V by 5 bases; bases with no gene match: 3. Germline-derived CDR1 and CDR2 are MNHEY and SVGEGT. The CDR3 sequence is CASSGSGGAYNEQFF. The CDR3 region has the DNA TGTGCCAGCAGTGGAAGCGGGGGGGCCTACAATGAGCAGTTCTTC.

The chain carries TRBV7-2 and TRBJ2-5; D ambiguous. The CDR3 spans 17 residues. Trimming stripped 5 bases from V and 0 bases from J, with 19 bases between. Germline CDR1 SGHTA, CDR2 FQGNSA. This CDR3 is CASSQPRPRPYQETQYF. CDR3 bases: TGTGCCAGCAGCCAACCACGGCCCAGGCCGTACCAAGAGACCCAGTACTTC.

The J gene is TRBJ1-5, the V gene TRBV28; D perhaps matches TRBD1 (5 bases). With 5 bases removed from V and 0 bases from J, the gap between germline ends came to 11 bases. This CDR3 comprises 15 residues. Germline CDR1 reads MDHEN; CDR2 reads SYDVKM. The CDR3 loop reads CASSAQGVSNQPQHF. CDR3 bases: TGTGCCAGCAGTGCGCAGGGTGTTAGCAATCAGCCCCAGCATTTT.

The chain links TRBV10-2 to TRBJ2-7; D gene uncertain. The germline CDR1 and CDR2 sequences are WSHSY and SAAADI. The CDR3 is 11 amino acids. The V end was cut by 7 bases, the J end by 2 bases, with 6 bases between. For the CDR3, the DNA is TGCGCCAGCACTTCCGCCTACGAGCAGTACTTC. Translated: CASTSAYEQYF.

The chain carries TRBV24-1 and TRBJ2-7; D is unclear. Per the germline V gene, CDR1 is KGHDR and CDR2 is SFDVKD. Trimming removed 2 bases from V and 1 base from J, with 5 bases in between. The CDR3 has 13 amino acids. CDR3 sequence: CATSDSVSYEQYF. In nucleotides, the CDR3 is TGTGCCACCAGTGATTCAGTGTCCTACGAGCAGTACTTC.

In its sample, this clone was seen once. The V and J genes are TRBV5-8 and TRBJ1-2; D possibly corresponds to TRBD1 (6 bases). The CDR3 sequence is 14 residues long. V was pared by 4 bases and J by 3 bases, with 13 bases between. CDR1 SGHTS and CDR2 YDEGEE come from the germline V gene. CDR3 residues: CASSLRGFDYGYTF. The CDR3 coding sequence is TGTGCCAGCAGCCTAAGGGGGTTCGACTATGGCTACACCTTC.

CDR3: CASSKGQGAHSNQPQHF. As DNA, the CDR3 is TGTGCCAGTAGTAAGGGACAGGGGGCGCATAGCAATCAGCCCCAGCATTTT. The rearrangement joins TRBV19 to TRBJ1-5; 12 bases are a match to TRBD1. Germline CDR1 is LNHDA and CDR2 is SQIVND (reference sequence). The ends lost 4 bases at V and 0 bases at J; junction bases unmatched: 4. The CDR3 runs 17 residues. The entire variable domain, with the rest obtained from reference TRBV19 and TRBJ1-5, is as follows: DGGITQSPKYLFRKEGQNVTLSCEQNLNHDAMYWYRQDPGQGLRLIYYSQIVNDFQKGDIAEGYSVSREKKESFPLTVTSAQKNPTAFYLCASSKGQGAHSNQPQHFGDGTRLSIL.

There are a few counts of this clone. The chain joins TRBV6-5 to TRBJ1-3, with D uncertain. The ends were cut back, 2 bases at V and 3 bases at J, with 11 bases in the middle. Germline loops: CDR1 MNHEY, CDR2 SVGAGI. This CDR3 spans 15 amino acids. The CDR3 reads CASSYEGSRGNTIYF. CDR3 DNA: TGTGCCAGCAGTTACGAAGGGAGCCGTGGAAACACCATATATTTT.